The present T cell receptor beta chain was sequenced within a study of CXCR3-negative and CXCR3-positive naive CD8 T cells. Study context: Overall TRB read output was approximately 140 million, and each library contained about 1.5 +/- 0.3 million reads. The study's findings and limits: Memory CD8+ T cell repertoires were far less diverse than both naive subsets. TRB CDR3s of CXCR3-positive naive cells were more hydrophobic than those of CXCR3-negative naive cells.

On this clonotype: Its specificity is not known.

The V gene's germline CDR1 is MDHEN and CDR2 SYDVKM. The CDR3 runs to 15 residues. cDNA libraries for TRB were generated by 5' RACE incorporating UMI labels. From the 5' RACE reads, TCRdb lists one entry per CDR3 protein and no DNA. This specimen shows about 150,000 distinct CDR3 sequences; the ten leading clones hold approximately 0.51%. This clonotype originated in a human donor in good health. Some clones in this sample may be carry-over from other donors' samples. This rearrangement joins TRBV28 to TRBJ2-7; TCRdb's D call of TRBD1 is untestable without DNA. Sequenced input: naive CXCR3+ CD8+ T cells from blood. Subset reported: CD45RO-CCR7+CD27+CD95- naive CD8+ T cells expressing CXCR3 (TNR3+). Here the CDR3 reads CASSSPTGVDYEQYF.